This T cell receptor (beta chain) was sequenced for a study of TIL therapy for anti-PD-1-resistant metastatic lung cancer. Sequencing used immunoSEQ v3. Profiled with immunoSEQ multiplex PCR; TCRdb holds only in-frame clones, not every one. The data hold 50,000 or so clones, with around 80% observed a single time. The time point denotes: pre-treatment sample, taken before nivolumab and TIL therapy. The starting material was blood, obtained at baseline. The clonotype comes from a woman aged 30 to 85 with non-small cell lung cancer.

The CDR3 protein is CAWSVDLLTEAFF. The CDR3 coding sequence is TGTGCCTGGAGTGTAGACCTGCTCACTGAAGCTTTCTTT. The J gene is TRBJ1-1, the V gene TRBV30; the D is unclear. Germline values: CDR1 GTSNPN, CDR2 SVGIG (reference sequence). This CDR3 has 13 amino acids. V shed 0 bases and J shed 4 bases, with 9 bases lying between them.